The clone carrying this TCR beta chain showed up just a few times. Germline assignment: CDR1 SEHNR and CDR2 FQNEAQ (reference sequence). The CDR3 length is 16 residues. Between the trimmed V and J ends, which lost 1 base and 4 bases, there was a span of 14 bases. TCRdb reprocessed the 5' RACE reads with MiXCR, giving one entry per CDR3 protein. The sample holds 400,000 to 550,000 distinct CDR3 sequences, 20% to 25% seen once. These data come from a study of identical twins. These data also featured in a second study, about T cells expressing NK-cell markers. According to that study: The leading position in the CD3+CD56-NKG2C+ fraction of several donors also went to these clonotypes.

The material sequenced was CD4+ T cells sorted from blood. This sequence was found in a woman between 18 and 29 years old in good health. The V gene is TRBV7-9, the J gene TRBJ1-5; D gene unclear. The CDR3 sequence is CASSLGVTELNQPQHF. The DNA of the CDR3 is TGTGCCAGCAGCTTAGGGGTTACGGAACTTAATCAGCCCCAGCATTTT.